This T cell receptor (beta chain) was sequenced during a study of tumor-infiltrating lymphocytes in primary liver carcinoma (dated by TCRdb to 2016 to 2017). Background for the entire study: Between November 2015 and early 2016, 5 or 6 patients in China with histopathologically diagnosed primary liver carcinoma had their tumors surgically resected. High reproducibility was observed for the technical replicate repertoires, with mean shared-clone rates roughly 0.92 and correlation coefficients above 0.95. Tumors of the five patients were stage T1-T3 N0M0 with maximum diameters of 4.2 to 10 cm. Each sample produced about 3.5 to 8 million productive TCRbeta reads, and read depth showed no significant difference between tissue types. The study combined TCRbeta repertoire sequencing, expression microarrays and whole-exome sequencing across five regions of each liver tumor, with adjacent normal tissue and blood. A total of roughly 35 specimens from 5 patients, comprising approximately 25 tumor regions, 5 adjacent noncancerous liver tissues and 5 peripheral blood samples, were covered by TCRbeta repertoire sequencing. Hepatocellular carcinoma (four) or combined HCC and intrahepatic cholangiocarcinoma (one) was present in the five patients, who were three men and two women aged 30 to 69 years. What the study reported, not specific to this receptor: Only a few patients were included in the study, and the authors note that the findings should be validated in a larger study. Only the TCR beta chain was sequenced, which likely underestimates true repertoire diversity because unpaired alpha chains were not captured. Comparison of CD4+ and CD8+ T cell repertoires was precluded by the use of bulk unsorted samples. A significantly larger repertoire fraction was made up by the top 250 clones in tumors than in blood (p = 0.039). Consistent with antigen-driven expansion, pairs of tumor regions showed higher repertoire overlap (mean about 36%) than either tumor-adjacent pairs (about 17%) or tumor-blood pairs (about 15%).

The CDR3 sequence runs 13 residues, both termini included. Blood RNA was extracted from unsorted whole blood with TRIzol reagent; germline DNA came from the DNeasy Blood & Tissue kit. Chronic HBV infection was present in the patients, and the patients were treatment-naive at sampling. Before surgery, about 4 milliliters of peripheral blood were collected into K2EDTA tubes. Comment on this clonotype: Its antigen remains undetermined. In this CDR3 the conserved last residue, phenylalanine or tryptophan, is missing, so a read error is likely. The DNA is left out, because the CDR3 cannot be placed on it with certainty; the CDR3 is given as TCRdb lists it.

A constant-region primer and ProtoScript II reverse transcriptase were used to reverse-transcribe TCRbeta-specific cDNA from approximately 550 ng total RNA. TCRbeta libraries were built with three nested multiplex PCR rounds, a slightly modified ARM-PCR procedure. The first two PCR rounds used multiplex TRBV1-TRBV30 forward primers with a Cbeta reverse primer, each for 10 cycles. Sample barcodes and Illumina adapters were added in a final 25-cycle PCR with Deep VentR polymerase. Before sequencing, amplicons of 200-500 bp were purified from gel using a QIAquick gel extraction kit. The TCRbeta amplicons were sequenced with 250-bp paired-end reads on an Illumina HiSeq 2500. On the study's bioinformatics: Trimmomatic v0.33 was used to quality-trim the reads, and FLASH v1.2.11 was used to merge paired reads so that full CDR3 sequences could be recovered. MiGEC v1.2.1b assigned V, D and J germline segments to the rearranged TCRbeta sequences. Clonotype statistics and Shannon-Wiener diversity indices were computed with VDJtools v1.0.0. Except for diversity analysis, only the 250 most abundant clonotypes of each sample were used in subsequent analyses to reduce sampling bias. Using fastp trimming at Q25 and MiXCR clonotype assembly, TCRdb reanalyzed the public sequencing data and kept in-frame beta chains. Rows matching on CDR3 protein sequence are summarized as one entry with the most common DNA and genes. None of the V and J calls come from the authors' own analysis; TCRdb made them. This sample has a few hundred thousand distinct CDR3 sequences in its table, and more than 55% of those were observed once. The ten largest clonotypes hold 15% to 20% of the sample.

The receptor was isolated from a woman aged 25 to 39 with primary liver carcinoma and hepatitis B virus infection. The sequencing sample was made of peripheral blood. The chain is assembled from TRBV12-3 or TRBV12-4 and TRBJ2-3; TRBD2 was called by the table and not checked on the DNA. The CDR3 region: CASSSDWAWRRYY.